Presented here are 8 T cell receptor beta chains from one specimen sequenced in a study of T-cell memory formation after mild COVID-19. TCRdb fed the 5' RACE reads into MiXCR, producing one record per CDR3 protein. The sample yields approximately 300,000 distinct CDR3 sequences, 8% to 9% seen once. Material for sequencing was PBMCs or a T cell subset sorted from them (not recorded which). Every receptor here comes from a young man who had mild COVID-19 (a few samples of this study predate the infection). Cell type and time point are not known.

This rearrangement joins TRBV4-1 to TRBJ1-6, with 9 nucleotides matching TRBD1. In germline, CDR1 is MGHRA, CDR2 YSYEKL. This CDR3 has 16 residues. The J segment lost 5 bases and the V segment lost 4 bases, leaving 6 bases of the junction unmatched. The CDR3 bases are TGCGCCAGCAGCCCGTTCGGGACAGGGAATAATTCACCCCTCCACTTT. Residues: CASSPFGTGNNSPLHF.

This clonotype was counted only a few times. CDR3 DNA: TGTGCCAGCAGTTCACCGGGACTAAGCGGAGGAGAGACCCAGTACTTC. Its translation is CASSSPGLSGGETQYF. The chain uses TRBV27 and TRBJ2-5; 7 nucleotides agree with TRBD2. The CDR3 loop spans 16 amino acids. Germline values: CDR1 MNHEY, CDR2 SMNVEV (reference sequence). The ends lost 4 bases at V and 4 bases at J; junction bases unmatched: 12.

The rearrangement joins TRBV6-2 or TRBV6-3 to TRBJ2-3; D may be TRBD2 (5 bases). This CDR3 spans 14 amino acids. Trimming shortened V by 2 bases and J by 6 bases, and 12 bases separated the two germline ends. Germline V CDR1 and CDR2: MNHEY, SVGEGT. CDR3 region: CASSYRAARDTQYF. The CDR3 region has the DNA TGTGCCAGCAGTTACCGAGCGGCCCGGGATACGCAGTATTTT.

The gene calls are TRBV6-2 or TRBV6-3 and TRBJ2-1; D tentatively reads TRBD1 or TRBD2 (5 bases each). V was pared by 6 bases and J by 6 bases, with 21 bases between. The V gene's germline CDR1 is MNHEY and CDR2 SVGEGT. This CDR3 contains 16 residues. The CDR3 reads CASSTHRGLRSNEQFF. The CDR3 nucleotides are TGTGCCAGCAGCACCCACCGGGGCCTTAGGTCCAATGAGCAGTTCTTC.

At least ten counts were recorded for this clonotype. The rearrangement links TRBV9 to TRBJ1-1, with D hard to call. Trimming removed 4 bases at V and 0 bases at J, with 7 bases between. From germline, CDR1 is SGDLS and CDR2 YYNGEE. The CDR3 loop spans 13 amino acids. The CDR3 region is CASSPHLNTEAFF. In DNA, the CDR3 is TGTGCCAGCAGCCCCCATTTGAACACTGAAGCTTTCTTT.

This clonotype was found a few times. This rearrangement joins TRBV6-5 to TRBJ1-1, with D tentatively TRBD1 (5 bases). V was pared by 6 bases and J by 1 base, with 15 bases between. This CDR3 has 15 amino acids. Germline-derived CDR1 and CDR2 are MNHEY and SVGAGI. The CDR3 DNA is TGTGCCAGCAGCCCATGGGGGTCGGGGAACACTGAAGCTTTCTTT. Its protein product is CASSPWGSGNTEAFF.

The chain combines TRBV6-2 or TRBV6-3 with TRBJ2-5; D uncertain. The CDR3 totals 13 residues. Germline loops: CDR1 MNHEY, CDR2 SVGEGT. Trimming removed 2 bases from V and 8 bases from J, with 12 bases in between. The CDR3 bases are TGTGCCAGCAGTTACGGGGTAGTAGGAACCCAGTACTTC. It codes for CASSYGVVGTQYF.

This clonotype appeared a single time. J is TRBJ1-1 and V is TRBV5-1; the D gene is possibly TRBD1 (6 bases). CDR1 and CDR2 from the germline V gene are SGHRS and YFSETQ. This CDR3 is built from 15 residues. The V end was cut by 2 bases, the J end by 1 base, with 12 bases between. The CDR3 here is CASSFQGTQNTEAFF. Written as DNA, the CDR3 is TGCGCCAGCAGCTTCCAGGGGACACAGAACACTGAAGCTTTCTTT.